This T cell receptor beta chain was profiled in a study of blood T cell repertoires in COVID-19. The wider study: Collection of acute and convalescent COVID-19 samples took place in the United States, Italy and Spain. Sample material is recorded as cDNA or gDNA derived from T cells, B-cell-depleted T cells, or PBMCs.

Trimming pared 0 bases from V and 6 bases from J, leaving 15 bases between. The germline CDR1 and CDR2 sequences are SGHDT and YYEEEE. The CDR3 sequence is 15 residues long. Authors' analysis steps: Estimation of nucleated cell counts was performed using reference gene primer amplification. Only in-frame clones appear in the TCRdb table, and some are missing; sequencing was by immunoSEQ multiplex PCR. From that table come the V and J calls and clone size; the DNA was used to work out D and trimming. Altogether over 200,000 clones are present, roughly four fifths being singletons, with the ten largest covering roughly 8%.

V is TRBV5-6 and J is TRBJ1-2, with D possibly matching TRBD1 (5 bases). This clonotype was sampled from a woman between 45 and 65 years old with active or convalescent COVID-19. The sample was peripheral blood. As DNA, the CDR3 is TGTGCCAGCAGCTTGGAGCGGGGGGGAAGCGATGGCTACACCTTC. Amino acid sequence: CASSLERGGSDGYTF. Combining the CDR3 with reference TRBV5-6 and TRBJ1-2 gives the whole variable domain DAGVTQSPTHLIKTRGQQVTLRCSPKSGHDTVSWYQQALGQGPQFIFQYYEEEERQRGNFPDRFSGHQFPNYSSELNVNALLLGDSALYLCASSLERGGSDGYTFGSGTRLTVV.